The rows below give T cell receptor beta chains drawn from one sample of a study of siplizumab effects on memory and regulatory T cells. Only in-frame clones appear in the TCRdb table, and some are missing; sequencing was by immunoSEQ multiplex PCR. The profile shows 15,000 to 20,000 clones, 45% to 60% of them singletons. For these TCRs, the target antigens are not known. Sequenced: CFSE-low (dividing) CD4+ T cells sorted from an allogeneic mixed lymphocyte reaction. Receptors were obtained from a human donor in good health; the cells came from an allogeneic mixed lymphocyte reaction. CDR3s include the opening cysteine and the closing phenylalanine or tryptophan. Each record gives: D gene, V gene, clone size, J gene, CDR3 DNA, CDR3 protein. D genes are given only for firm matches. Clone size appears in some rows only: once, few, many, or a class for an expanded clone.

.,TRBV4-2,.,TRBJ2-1,TGTGCCAGCAGCCAAGACCAGGGCTCCTACAATGAGCAGTTCTTC,CASSQDQGSYNEQFF
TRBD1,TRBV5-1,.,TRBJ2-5,TGCGCCAGCAGCTTGGCACAGGGGGTAGGGGAGACCCAGTACTTC,CASSLAQGVGETQYF
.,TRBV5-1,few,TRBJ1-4,TGCGCCAGCAGCCAGGACGGCTCTAATGAAAAACTGTTTTTT,CASSQDGSNEKLFF
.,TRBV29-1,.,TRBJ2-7,TGCAGCGCTTCCTTTCCGGCCTACGAGCAGTACTTC,CSASFPAYEQYF
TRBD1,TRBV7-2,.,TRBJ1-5,TGTGCCAGCAGCTTAGGCGGGGCAGGGGGCGACAATCAGCCCCAGCATTTT,CASSLGGAGGDNQPQHF
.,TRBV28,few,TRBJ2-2,TGTGCCAGCAGTACTCAAAACACCGGGGAGCTGTTTTTT,CASSTQNTGELFF
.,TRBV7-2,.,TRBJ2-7,TGTGCCAGCAACCCCGACCAGGGGCTCGAGCAGTACTTC,CASNPDQGLEQYF
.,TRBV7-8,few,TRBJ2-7,TGTGCCAGCAGCTGGACAGTGGCCTACGAGCAGTACTTC,CASSWTVAYEQYF
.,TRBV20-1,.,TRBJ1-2,TGCAGTGCTAGGGACAACTATGGCTACACCTTC,CSARDNYGYTF
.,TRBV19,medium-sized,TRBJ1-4,TGTGCCAGTAGTAGCCCCCAGCGGAATGAAAAACTGTTTTTT,CASSSPQRNEKLFF
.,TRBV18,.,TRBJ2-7,TGTGCCAGCTCACCACCGACAGGTCTTTCCTACGAGCAGTACTTC,CASSPPTGLSYEQYF
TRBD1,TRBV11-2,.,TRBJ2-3,TGTGCCAGCAGCCGGGACAGGAGCACAGATACGCAGTATTTT,CASSRDRSTDTQYF
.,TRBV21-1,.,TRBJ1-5,TGTGCCAGCAGCAAAGCCCAGAAAGAAATCACAGGGAAGTTTGGTCAGCCCCAGCATTTT,CASSKAQKEITGKFGQPQHF
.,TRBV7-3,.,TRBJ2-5,TGTGCCAGCAGCTTAGGGACACCGGGTCCCCAGTACTTC,CASSLGTPGPQYF
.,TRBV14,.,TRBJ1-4,TGTGCCAGCAGCCGGGGGGGTTTTAATGAAAAACTGTTTTTT,CASSRGGFNEKLFF
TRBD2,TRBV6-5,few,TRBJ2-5,TGTGCCAGCGGAAAGCGGGGGGTCGCAGAGACCCAGTACTTC,CASGKRGVAETQYF
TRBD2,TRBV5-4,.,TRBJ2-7,TGTGCCAGCAGCTTGGGACTAGCGGGAGACGAGCAGTACTTC,CASSLGLAGDEQYF
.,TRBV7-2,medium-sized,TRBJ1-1,TGTGCCAGCAGCTTAGCTATGGCGGGCACTGGGGGAGCTTTCTTT,CASSLAMAGTGGAFF
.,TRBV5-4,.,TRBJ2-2,TGTGCCAGCAGCCTCGGACAGATGAACACCGGGGAGCTGTTTTTT,CASSLGQMNTGELFF
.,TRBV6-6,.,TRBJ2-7,TGTGCCAGCAGAAGAAACAGGGACCCCTACGAGCAGTACTTC,CASRRNRDPYEQYF
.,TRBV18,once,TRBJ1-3,TGTGCCAGCTCACAGAGCGGGAGCTCTGGAAACACCATATATTTT,CASSQSGSSGNTIYF
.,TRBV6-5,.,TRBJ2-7,TGTGCCAGCAGTTACTCGGGTCCGCGTGAGCAGTACTTC,CASSYSGPREQYF
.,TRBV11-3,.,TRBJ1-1,TGTGCCAGCAGCCCCAGCGGACATGCGAACACTGAAGCTTTCTTT,CASSPSGHANTEAFF
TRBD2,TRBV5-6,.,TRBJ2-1,TGTGCCAGCAGCTTTAGCGGGGGCCACTACAATGAGCAGTTCTTC,CASSFSGGHYNEQFF
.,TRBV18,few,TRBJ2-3,TGTGCCAGCTCACCCCGGGGGCAAAGCACAGATACGCAGTATTTT,CASSPRGQSTDTQYF
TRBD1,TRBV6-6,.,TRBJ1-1,TGTGCCAGCAGTTACTCCAGGGGGGACACTGAAGCTTTCTTT,CASSYSRGDTEAFF
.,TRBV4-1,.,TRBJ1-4,TGCGCCAGCAGCCAAGATCGACAGGCAACTAATGAAAAACTGTTTTTT,CASSQDRQATNEKLFF
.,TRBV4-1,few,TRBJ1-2,TGCGCCAGCAGCCAAGATGGAAGGCCGACTAACTATGGCTACACCTTC,CASSQDGRPTNYGYTF
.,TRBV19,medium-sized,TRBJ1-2,TGTGCCAGTAGCCCAAACTCCTATGGCTACACCTTC,CASSPNSYGYTF
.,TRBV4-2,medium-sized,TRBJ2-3,TGTGCCAGCAGCCAAGCAATTCTAGCAGATACGCAGTATTTT,CASSQAILADTQYF
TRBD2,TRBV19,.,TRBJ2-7,TGTGCCAGTAGTGCTTTAGCGGGGGGGGCCTACGAGCAGTACTTC,CASSALAGGAYEQYF
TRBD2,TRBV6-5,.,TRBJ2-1,TGTGCCAGCAGGGGACTAGCGGGGGGTGGCAATGAGCAGTTCTTC,CASRGLAGGGNEQFF
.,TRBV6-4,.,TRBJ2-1,TGTGCCAGCAGTCGTAGCGCGGAGAGCTCCTACAATGAGCAGTTCTTC,CASSRSAESSYNEQFF
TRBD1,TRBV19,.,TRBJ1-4,TGTGCCAGTAGCTTTGACCGGGACAGGGGTGAAAAACTGTTTTTT,CASSFDRDRGEKLFF
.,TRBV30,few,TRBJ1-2,TGTGCCTGGAGTGTACAGAGAGGACTCGGGAACTATGGCTACACCTTC,CAWSVQRGLGNYGYTF
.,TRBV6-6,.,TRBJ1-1,TGTGCCAGCAGCGGGGTTTTGGGTACTGAAGCTTTCTTT,CASSGVLGTEAFF
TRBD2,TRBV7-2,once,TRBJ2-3,TGTGCCAGCAGCTTGCTGGGCGGGGGGGTTACAGATACGCAGTATTTT,CASSLLGGGVTDTQYF
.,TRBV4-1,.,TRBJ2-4,TGCGCCAGCAGCCAAGGATATTCCGGGACTGGGGGAACTCAGTACTTC,CASSQGYSGTGGTQYF
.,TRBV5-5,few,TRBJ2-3,TGTGCCAGCAGGGAGTCGGATACGCAGTATTTT,CASRESDTQYF
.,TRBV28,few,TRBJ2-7,TGTGCCAGCAGCCTAGGGGGAGGGGGCGAGAAAGAGCAGTACTTC,CASSLGGGGEKEQYF
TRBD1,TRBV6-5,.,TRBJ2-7,TGTGCCAGCAGTAGACAGGGTACCTACGAGCAGTACTTC,CASSRQGTYEQYF
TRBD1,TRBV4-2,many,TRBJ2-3,TGTGCCAGCTCGCTCCGGGACAGATCCACAGATACGCAGTATTTT,CASSLRDRSTDTQYF
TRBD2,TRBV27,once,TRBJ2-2,TGTGCCAGCAGTTGGGGGGGGACGCCCACCGGGGAGCTGTTTTTT,CASSWGGTPTGELFF
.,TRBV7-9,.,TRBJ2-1,TGTGCCAGCAGCGCCTACGGGGGCCTCCCTAAGAATGAGCAGTTCTTC,CASSAYGGLPKNEQFF
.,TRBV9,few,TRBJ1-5,TGTGCCAGCAGCGCTTGGCCCGGTCAGCCCCAGCATTTT,CASSAWPGQPQHF
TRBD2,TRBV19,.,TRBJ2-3,TGTGCCAGTAGTTCCCTGGGGACTAGCGGGGGAACAGATACGCAGTATTTT,CASSSLGTSGGTDTQYF
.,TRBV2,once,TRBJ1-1,TGTGCCAGCTCCAGGCGGAACACTGAAGCTTTCTTT,CASSRRNTEAFF
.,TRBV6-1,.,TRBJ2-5,TGTGCCAGCAGTCGGCGGGGTGAGACCCAGTACTTC,CASSRRGETQYF
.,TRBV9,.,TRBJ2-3,TGTGCCAGCAGCGCCCAGGAGGGTTTGGGAGATACGCAGTATTTT,CASSAQEGLGDTQYF
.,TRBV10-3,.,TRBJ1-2,TGTGCCATCAGTGAGAGGCAGGAACGGAATGGCTACACCTTC,CAISERQERNGYTF
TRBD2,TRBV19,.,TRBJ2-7,TGTGCCAGTAATAGGGGAGGGTCCTCCTACGAGCAGTACTTC,CASNRGGSSYEQYF